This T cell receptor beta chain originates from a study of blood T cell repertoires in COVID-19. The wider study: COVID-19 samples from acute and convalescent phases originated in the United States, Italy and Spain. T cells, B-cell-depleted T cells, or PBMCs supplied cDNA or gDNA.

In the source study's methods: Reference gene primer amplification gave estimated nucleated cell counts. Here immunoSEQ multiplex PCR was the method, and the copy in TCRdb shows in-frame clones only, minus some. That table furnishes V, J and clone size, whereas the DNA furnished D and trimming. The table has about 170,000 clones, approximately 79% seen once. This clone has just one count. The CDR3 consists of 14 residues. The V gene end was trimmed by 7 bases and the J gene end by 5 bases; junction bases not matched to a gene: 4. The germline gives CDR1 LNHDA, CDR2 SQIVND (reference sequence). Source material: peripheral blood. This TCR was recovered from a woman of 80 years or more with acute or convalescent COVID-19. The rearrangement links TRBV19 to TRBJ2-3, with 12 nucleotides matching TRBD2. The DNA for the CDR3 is TGTGCCAGTAAGCGACTAGCGGGAGTAGATACGCAGTATTTT. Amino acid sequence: CASKRLAGVDTQYF.